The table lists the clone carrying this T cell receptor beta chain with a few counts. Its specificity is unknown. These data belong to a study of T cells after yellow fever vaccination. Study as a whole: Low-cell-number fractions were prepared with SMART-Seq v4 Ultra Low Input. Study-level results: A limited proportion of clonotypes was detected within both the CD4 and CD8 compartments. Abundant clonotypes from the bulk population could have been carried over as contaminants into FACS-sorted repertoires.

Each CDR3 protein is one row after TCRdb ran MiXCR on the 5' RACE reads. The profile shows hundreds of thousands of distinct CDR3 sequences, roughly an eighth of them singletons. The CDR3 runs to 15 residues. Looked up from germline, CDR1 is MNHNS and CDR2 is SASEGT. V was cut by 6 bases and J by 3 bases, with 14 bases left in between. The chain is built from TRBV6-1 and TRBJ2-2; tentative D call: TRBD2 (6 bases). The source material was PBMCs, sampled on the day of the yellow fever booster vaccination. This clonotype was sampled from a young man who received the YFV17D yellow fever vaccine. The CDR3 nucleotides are TGTGCCAGCAGACTCCTAGCGCCAGACACCGGGGAGCTGTTTTTT. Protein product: CASRLLAPDTGELFF.